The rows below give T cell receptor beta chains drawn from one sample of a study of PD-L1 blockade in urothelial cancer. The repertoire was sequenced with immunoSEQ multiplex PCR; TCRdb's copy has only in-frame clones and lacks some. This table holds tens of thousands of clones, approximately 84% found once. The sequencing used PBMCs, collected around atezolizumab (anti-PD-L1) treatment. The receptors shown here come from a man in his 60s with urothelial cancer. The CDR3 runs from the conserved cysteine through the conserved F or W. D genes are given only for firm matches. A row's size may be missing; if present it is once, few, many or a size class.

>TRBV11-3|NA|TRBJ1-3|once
CASATTSGNTIYF
TGTGCCAGCGCAACTACCTCTGGAAACACCATATATTTT
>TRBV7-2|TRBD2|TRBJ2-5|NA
CASSLRGGAESETQYF
TGTGCCAGCAGCTTACGCGGGGGGGCGGAGTCAGAGACCCAGTACTTC
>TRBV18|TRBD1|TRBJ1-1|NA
CASDRAPSDRPEAFF
TGTGCCAGCGACAGGGCGCCGTCGGATCGGCCTGAAGCTTTCTTT
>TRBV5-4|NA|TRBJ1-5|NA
CASSLDPGGHQPQHF
TGTGCCAGCAGCTTGGACCCAGGAGGACATCAGCCCCAGCATTTT
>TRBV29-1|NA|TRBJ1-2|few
CSVVLGASYGYTF
TGCAGCGTTGTACTGGGGGCGAGCTATGGCTACACCTTC
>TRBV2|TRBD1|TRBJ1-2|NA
CASGGQEGYGYTF
TGTGCCAGCGGAGGACAGGAGGGCTATGGCTACACCTTC
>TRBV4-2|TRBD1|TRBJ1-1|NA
CASSQLRDRDPEAFF
TGTGCCAGCAGCCAGCTCAGGGACAGGGATCCTGAAGCTTTCTTT
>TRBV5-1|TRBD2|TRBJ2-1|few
CASSTMGGGASYNEQFF
TGCGCCAGCAGCACCATGGGCGGGGGGGCGTCCTACAATGAGCAGTTCTTC
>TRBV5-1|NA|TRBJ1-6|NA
CASSLAAVNSPLHF
TGCGCCAGCAGCTTGGCGGCGGTTAATTCACCCCTCCACTTT
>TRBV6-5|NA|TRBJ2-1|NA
CASSYSTSENEQFF
TGTGCCAGCAGTTACTCGACTAGTGAGAATGAGCAGTTCTTC
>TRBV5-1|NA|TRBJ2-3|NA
CASSYTSADTQYF
TGCGCCAGCAGCTACACATCAGCAGATACGCAGTATTTT
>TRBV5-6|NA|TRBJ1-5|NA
CASSMGPRGPQHF
TGTGCCAGCAGCATGGGACCCCGGGGGCCCCAGCATTTT
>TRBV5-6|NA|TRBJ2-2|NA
CASSADILTGELFF
TGTGCCAGCAGCGCAGACATACTCACCGGGGAGCTGTTTTTT
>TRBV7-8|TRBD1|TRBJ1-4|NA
CASSGQGARIGEKLFF
TGTGCCAGCAGCGGGCAGGGGGCGAGGATAGGTGAAAAACTGTTTTTT
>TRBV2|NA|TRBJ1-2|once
CASTPTGGSYGYTF
TGTGCCAGCACCCCCACGGGAGGGTCCTATGGCTACACCTTC
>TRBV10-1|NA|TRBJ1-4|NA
CAWRQEQNEKLFF
TGCGCCTGGCGACAGGAACAAAATGAAAAACTGTTTTTT
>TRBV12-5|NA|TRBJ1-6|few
CASGSTGNQVWYSPLHF
TGTGCTAGTGGTTCCACAGGGAACCAAGTTTGGTACTCACCCCTCCACTTT
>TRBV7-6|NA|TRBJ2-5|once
CASSLEGLDGETQYF
TGTGCCAGCAGCTTAGAAGGACTGGATGGCGAGACCCAGTACTTC
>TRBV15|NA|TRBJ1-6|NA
CATSGRDFNSPLHF
TGTGCCACCAGCGGCCGGGACTTCAATTCACCCCTCCACTTT
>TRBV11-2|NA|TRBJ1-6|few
CASSAQQGALEYNSPLHF
TGTGCCAGCAGCGCACAACAGGGAGCATTGGAGTATAATTCACCCCTCCACTTT
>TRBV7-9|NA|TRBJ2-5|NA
CASSFWGEETQYF
TGTGCCAGCAGCTTTTGGGGGGAGGAGACCCAGTACTTC
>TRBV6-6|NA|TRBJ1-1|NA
CASTPDSRLNTEAFF
TGTGCCAGCACACCCGACTCGAGGCTGAACACTGAAGCTTTCTTT
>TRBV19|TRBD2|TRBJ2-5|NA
CASTFRAGGRETQYF
TGTGCCAGTACCTTCCGCGCGGGGGGAAGGGAGACCCAGTACTTC
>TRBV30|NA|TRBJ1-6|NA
CAYLDSYNSPLHF
TGTGCCTATCTGGACAGCTATAATTCACCCCTCCACTTT
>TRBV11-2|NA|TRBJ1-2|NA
CASSSLLESNYGYTF
TGTGCCAGCAGCTCCCTCCTGGAGTCTAACTATGGCTACACCTTC
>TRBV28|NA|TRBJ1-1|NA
CASSRLSGAEAFF
TGTGCCAGCAGTCGACTCTCCGGGGCTGAAGCTTTCTTT
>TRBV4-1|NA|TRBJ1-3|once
CASSQEPRGGGNTIYF
TGCGCCAGCAGCCAAGAGCCCAGGGGTGGTGGAAACACCATATATTTT
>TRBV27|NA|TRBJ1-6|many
CASSLRGRGNSPLHF
TGTGCCAGCAGTTTGCGGGGGAGGGGTAATTCACCCCTCCACTTT
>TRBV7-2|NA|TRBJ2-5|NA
CASSLTLETQYF
TGTGCCAGCAGCTTAACTTTGGAGACCCAGTACTTC
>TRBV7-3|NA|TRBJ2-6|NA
CASSRTSSGANVLTF
TGTGCCAGCAGCCGGACATCCTCTGGGGCCAACGTCCTGACTTTC
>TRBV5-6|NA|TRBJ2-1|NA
CASSLGLINEQFF
TGTGCCAGCAGCTTGGGACTAATAAATGAGCAGTTCTTC
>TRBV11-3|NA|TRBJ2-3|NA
CASSFTPGRGSSTDTQYF
TGTGCCAGCAGCTTTACTCCGGGGCGGGGCTCAAGCACAGATACGCAGTATTTT
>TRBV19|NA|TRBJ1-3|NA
CATVQGTGNTIYF
TGTGCCACCGTCCAGGGGACTGGAAACACCATATATTTT
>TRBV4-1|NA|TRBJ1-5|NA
CASSQDSGNQPQHF
TGCGCCAGCAGCCAAGATTCTGGCAATCAGCCCCAGCATTTT
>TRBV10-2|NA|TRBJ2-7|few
CASTGSPSSYEQYF
TGCGCCAGCACCGGGAGCCCTTCCTCCTACGAGCAGTACTTC
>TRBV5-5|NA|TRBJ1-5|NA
CASSLGGGNFQPQHF
TGTGCCAGCAGCTTGGGGGGGGGAAACTTTCAGCCCCAGCATTTT
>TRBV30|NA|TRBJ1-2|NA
CASPRGNYGYTF
TGTGCCTCCCCCAGGGGCAACTATGGCTACACCTTC
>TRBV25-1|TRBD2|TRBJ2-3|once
CASSTGLAGSTDTQYF
TGTGCCAGCAGTACCGGACTAGCGGGGAGCACAGATACGCAGTATTTT
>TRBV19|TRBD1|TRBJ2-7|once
CASSIELTGDEQYF
TGTGCCAGTAGTATAGAACTAACAGGGGACGAGCAGTACTTC
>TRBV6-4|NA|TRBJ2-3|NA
CASSDSAGRRTTDTQYF
TGTGCCAGCAGTGACTCAGCAGGGCGAAGGACCACAGATACGCAGTATTTT
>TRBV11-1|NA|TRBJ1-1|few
CASSPRKGVPGAEAFF
TGTGCCAGCAGCCCTAGGAAAGGGGTACCAGGGGCGGAAGCTTTCTTT
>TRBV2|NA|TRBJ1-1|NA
CASSGAYQNTEAFF
TGTGCCAGCAGTGGGGCATACCAGAACACTGAAGCTTTCTTT
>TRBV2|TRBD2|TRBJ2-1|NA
CASGRLAGFSEQFF
TGTGCCAGCGGGCGACTAGCGGGGTTTAGTGAGCAGTTCTTC
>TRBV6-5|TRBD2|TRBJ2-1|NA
CASSRRGDSYNEQFF
TGTGCCAGCAGTCGACGGGGGGACTCCTACAATGAGCAGTTCTTC
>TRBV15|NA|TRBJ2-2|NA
CATSTQGPPNTGELFF
TGTGCCACCAGCACCCAGGGGCCCCCGAACACCGGGGAGCTGTTTTTT
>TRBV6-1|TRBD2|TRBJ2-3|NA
CASSELTSGVLPGLTDTQYF
TGTGCCAGCAGTGAATTAACTAGCGGGGTACTACCCGGTTTAACAGATACGCAGTATTTT
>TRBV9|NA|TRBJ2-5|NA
CASSVGGQLEETQYF
TGTGCCAGCAGCGTAGGCGGGCAGTTAGAAGAGACCCAGTACTTC
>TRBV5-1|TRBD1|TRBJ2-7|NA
CASSRIGTETYEQYF
TGCGCCAGCAGCCGGATAGGGACAGAGACCTACGAGCAGTACTTC
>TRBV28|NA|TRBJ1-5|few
CASKPRSQPQHF
TGTGCCAGCAAGCCCCGAAGTCAGCCCCAGCATTTT
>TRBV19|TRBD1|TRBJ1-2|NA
CASSIQGVYGYTF
TGTGCCAGTAGTATCCAGGGGGTCTATGGCTACACCTTC
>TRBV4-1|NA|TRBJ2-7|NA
CASSQGEEQYF
TGCGCCAGCAGCCAAGGGGAGGAGCAGTACTTC
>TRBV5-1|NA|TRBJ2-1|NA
CASSLAAAAEQFF
TGCGCCAGCAGCTTGGCCGCAGCGGCTGAGCAGTTCTTC
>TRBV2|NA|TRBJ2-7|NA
CASSPQGQGYEQYF
TGTGCCAGCAGTCCACAGGGCCAGGGCTACGAGCAGTACTTC
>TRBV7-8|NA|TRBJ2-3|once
CASSLLASTQYF
TGTGCCAGCAGCTTACTAGCCAGTACGCAGTATTTT
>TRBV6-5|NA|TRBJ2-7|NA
CASSFRQATSHEQYF
TGTGCCAGCAGTTTTCGACAGGCTACCTCTCACGAGCAGTACTTC